This T cell receptor (beta chain) was documented in a study of vaccination effects on CD4 cells after COVID-19. Study-wide context: Two doses of either BNT162b2 or mRNA-1273 were given to each participant.

Culture lasted around eleven days before CD4+ T cell isolation. Each vaccine recipient was nucleocapsid antibody negative and had no prior SARS-CoV-2 infection. Deletions cut 6 bases from V and 6 bases from J, with 11 bases between. CDR3 size: 13 residues. As to this clone: Antigen unknown.

Findings and caveats of the study: Early post-infection timepoints were absent, and convalescent patients were few. Clones of infection and vaccine origin contracted markedly late after vaccination.

The table came from immunoSEQ multiplex PCR; TCRdb's copy has only in-frame clones and leaves some out. Of 50,000 to 60,000 clones detected, 70% to 80% appear once; the ten largest clones hold approximately 3%. The gene calls are TRBV12-3 or TRBV12-4 and TRBJ2-2; no clear D gene. Sample: CD4+ T cells from PBMCs cultured without peptide, taken before COVID-19 vaccination. The receptor's source is a human donor who received a COVID-19 vaccine. DNA for the CDR3: TGTGCCAGCAGGGTCCAGTGGCCCGGGGAGCTGTTTTTT. Its translation is CASRVQWPGELFF.